This is a list of T cell receptor beta chains from one sample in a study of blood T cells in healthy people across ages. TCRdb reprocessed the 5' RACE reads via MiXCR and lists one record per CDR3 protein. The top ten hold more than 20% of the sample, which has fewer than 2 million distinct CDR3 sequences, 39% seen once. The sequenced material came from blood. These TCRs come from a human donor in good health. CDR3s include the opening cysteine and the closing phenylalanine or tryptophan.

j_call v_call cdr3_aa
TRBJ1-2 TRBV29-1 CSVVDTGYGYTF
TRBJ2-3 TRBV5-1 CTSSLDTDTQYF
TRBJ2-1 TRBV3-1 CASSQDLLNEQFF
TRBJ2-7 TRBV20-1 CSAISSGGSFGYEQYF
TRBJ1-5 TRBV20-1 CSASHGNQPQHF
TRBJ1-2 TRBV4-1 CASSPRTAPYGYTF
TRBJ2-7 TRBV4-3 CASSQDTGTAYEQYF
TRBJ2-2 TRBV9 CARTLTGTGSTGELFF
TRBJ1-5 TRBV7-8 CASSFPSDGVRNQPQHF
TRBJ2-7 TRBV7-9 CASGKAGSYEQYF
TRBJ2-3 TRBV20-1 CSARDLLSTDTQYF